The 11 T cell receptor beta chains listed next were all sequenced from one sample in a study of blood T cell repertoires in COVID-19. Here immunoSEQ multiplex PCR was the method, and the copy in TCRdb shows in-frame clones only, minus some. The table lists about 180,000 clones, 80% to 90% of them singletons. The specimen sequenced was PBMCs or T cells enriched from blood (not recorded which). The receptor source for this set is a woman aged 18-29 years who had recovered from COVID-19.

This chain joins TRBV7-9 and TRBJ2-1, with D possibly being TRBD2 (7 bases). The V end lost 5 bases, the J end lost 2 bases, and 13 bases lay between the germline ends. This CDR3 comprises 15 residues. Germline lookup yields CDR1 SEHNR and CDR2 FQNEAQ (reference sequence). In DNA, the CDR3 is TGTGCCAGCAGCCCGGGGGCGGGGGCCTACAATGAGCAGTTCTTC. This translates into CASSPGAGAYNEQFF.

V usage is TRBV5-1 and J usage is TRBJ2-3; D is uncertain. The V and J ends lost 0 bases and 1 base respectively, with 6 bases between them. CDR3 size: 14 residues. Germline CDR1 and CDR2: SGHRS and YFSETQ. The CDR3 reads CASSLDGRTDTQYF. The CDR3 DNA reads TGCGCCAGCAGCTTGGATGGGCGCACAGATACGCAGTATTTT.

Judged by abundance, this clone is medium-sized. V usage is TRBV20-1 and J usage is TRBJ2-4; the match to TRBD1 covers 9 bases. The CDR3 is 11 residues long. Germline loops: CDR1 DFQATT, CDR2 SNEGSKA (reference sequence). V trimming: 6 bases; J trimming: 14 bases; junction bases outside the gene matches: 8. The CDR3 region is CSARDREMEYF. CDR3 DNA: TGCAGTGCAAGGGACAGGGAAATGGAGTACTTC.

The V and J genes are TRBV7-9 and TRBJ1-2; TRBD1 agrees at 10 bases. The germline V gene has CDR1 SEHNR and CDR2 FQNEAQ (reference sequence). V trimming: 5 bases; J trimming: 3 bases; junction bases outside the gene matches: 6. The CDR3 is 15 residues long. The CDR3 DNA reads TGTGCCAGCAGCGGGCGACAGGGGGCGGACTATGGCTACACCTTC. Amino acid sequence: CASSGRQGADYGYTF.

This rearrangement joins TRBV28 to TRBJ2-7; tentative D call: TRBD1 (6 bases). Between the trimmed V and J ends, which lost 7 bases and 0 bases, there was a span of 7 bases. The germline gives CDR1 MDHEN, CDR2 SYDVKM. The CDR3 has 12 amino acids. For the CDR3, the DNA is TGTGCCAGCAACAGGGTCTCCTACGAGCAGTACTTC. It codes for CASNRVSYEQYF.

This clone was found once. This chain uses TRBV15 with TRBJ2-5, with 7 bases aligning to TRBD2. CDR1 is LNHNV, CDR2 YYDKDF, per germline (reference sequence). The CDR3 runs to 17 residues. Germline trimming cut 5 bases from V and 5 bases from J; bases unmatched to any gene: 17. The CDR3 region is CATSPRVGNEGGETQYF. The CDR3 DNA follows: TGTGCCACCAGCCCACGGGTGGGAAACGAGGGAGGGGAGACCCAGTACTTC.

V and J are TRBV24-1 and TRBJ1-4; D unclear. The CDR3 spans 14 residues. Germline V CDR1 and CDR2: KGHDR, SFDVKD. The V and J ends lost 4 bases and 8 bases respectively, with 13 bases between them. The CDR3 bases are TGTGCCACCAGTGACCCGGGGAGTGCCGAAAAACTGTTTTTT. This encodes CATSDPGSAEKLFF.

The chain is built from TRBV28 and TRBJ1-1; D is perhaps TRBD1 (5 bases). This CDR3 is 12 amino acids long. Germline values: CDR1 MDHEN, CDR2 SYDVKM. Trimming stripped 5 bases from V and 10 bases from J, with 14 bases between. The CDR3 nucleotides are TGTGCCAGCAGTCTACCGGGGGGGGGAGCTTTCTTT. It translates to CASSLPGGGAFF. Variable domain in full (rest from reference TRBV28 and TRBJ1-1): DVKVTQSSRYLVKRTGEKVFLECVQDMDHENMFWYRQDPGLGLRLIYFSYDVKMKEKGDIPEGYSVSREKKERFSLILESASTNQTSMYLCASSLPGGGAFFGQGTRLTVV.

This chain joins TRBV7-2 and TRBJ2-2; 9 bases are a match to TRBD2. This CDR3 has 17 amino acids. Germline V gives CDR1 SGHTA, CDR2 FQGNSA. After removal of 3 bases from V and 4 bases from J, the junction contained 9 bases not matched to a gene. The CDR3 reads CASSLEVAGAGTGELFF. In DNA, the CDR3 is TGTGCCAGCAGCTTGGAAGTAGCGGGGGCGGGCACCGGGGAGCTGTTTTTT.

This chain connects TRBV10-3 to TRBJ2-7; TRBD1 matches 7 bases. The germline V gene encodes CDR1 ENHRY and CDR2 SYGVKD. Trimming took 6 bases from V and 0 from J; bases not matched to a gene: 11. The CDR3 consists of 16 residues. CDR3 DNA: TGTGCCATCAGGAAAGAACCGACAGGGAACTCCTACGAGCAGTACTTC. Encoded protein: CAIRKEPTGNSYEQYF.

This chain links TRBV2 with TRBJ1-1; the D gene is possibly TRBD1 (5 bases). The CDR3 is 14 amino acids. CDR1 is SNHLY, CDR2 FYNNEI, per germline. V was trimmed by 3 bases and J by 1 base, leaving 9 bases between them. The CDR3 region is CASSDRVGNTEAFF. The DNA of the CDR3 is TGTGCCAGCAGTGACAGGGTGGGGAACACTGAAGCTTTCTTT.